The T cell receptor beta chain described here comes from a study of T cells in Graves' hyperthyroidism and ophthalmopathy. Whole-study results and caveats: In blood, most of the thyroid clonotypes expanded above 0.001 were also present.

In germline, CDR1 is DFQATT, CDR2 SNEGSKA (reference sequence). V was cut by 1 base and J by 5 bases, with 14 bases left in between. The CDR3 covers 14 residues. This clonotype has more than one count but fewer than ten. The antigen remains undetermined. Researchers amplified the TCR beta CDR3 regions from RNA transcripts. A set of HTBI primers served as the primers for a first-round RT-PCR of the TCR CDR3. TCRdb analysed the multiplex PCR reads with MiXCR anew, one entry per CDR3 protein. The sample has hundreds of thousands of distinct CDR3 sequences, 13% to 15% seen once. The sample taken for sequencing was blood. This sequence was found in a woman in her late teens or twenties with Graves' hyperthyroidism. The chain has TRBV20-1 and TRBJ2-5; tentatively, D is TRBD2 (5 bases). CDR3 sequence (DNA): TGCAGTGCTAGAGGAAGCGGTGGGTGGGAGACCCAGTACTTC. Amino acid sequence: CSARGSGGWETQYF.